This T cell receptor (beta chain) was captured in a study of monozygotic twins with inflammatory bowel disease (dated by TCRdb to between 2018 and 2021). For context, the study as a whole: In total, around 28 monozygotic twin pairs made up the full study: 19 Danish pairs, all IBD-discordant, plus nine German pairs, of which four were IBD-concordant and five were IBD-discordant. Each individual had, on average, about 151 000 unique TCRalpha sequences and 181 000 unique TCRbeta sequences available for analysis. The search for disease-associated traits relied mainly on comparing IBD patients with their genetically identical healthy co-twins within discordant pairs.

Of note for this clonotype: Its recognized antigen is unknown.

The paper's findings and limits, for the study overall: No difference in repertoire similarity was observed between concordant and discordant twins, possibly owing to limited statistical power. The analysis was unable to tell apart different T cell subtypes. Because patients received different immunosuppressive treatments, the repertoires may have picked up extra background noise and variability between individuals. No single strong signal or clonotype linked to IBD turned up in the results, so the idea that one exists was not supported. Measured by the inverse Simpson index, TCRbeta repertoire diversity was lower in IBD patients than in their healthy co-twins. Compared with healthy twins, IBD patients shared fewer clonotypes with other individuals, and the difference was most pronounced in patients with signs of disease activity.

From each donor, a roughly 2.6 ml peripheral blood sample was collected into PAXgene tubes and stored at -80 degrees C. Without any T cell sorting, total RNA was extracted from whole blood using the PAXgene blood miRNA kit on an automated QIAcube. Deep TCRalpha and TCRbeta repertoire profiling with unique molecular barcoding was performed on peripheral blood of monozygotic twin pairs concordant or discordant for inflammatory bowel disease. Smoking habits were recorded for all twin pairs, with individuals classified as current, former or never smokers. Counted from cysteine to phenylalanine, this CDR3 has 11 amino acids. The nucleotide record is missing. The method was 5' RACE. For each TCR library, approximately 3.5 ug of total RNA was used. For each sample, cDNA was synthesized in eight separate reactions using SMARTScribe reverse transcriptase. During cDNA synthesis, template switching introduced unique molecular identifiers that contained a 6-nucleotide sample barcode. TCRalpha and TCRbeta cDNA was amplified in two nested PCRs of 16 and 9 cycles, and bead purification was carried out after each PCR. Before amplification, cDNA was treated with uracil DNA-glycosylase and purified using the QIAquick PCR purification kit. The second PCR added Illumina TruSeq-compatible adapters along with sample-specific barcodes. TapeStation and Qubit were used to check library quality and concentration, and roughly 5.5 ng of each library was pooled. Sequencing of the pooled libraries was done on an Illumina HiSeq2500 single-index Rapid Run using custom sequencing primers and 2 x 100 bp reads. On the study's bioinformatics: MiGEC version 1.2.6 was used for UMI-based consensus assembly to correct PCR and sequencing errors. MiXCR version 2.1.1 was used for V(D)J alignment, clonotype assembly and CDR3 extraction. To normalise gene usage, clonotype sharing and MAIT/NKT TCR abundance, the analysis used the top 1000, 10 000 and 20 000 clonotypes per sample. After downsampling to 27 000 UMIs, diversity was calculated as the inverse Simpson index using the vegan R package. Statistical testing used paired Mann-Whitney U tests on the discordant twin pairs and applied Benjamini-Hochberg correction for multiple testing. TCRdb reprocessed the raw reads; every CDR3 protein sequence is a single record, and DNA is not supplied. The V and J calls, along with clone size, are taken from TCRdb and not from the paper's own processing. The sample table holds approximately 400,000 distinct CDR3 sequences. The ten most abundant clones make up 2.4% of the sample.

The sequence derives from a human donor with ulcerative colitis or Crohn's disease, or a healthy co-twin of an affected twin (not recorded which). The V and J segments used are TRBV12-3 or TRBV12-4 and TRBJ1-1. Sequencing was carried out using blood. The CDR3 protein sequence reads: CASSLAREAFF.